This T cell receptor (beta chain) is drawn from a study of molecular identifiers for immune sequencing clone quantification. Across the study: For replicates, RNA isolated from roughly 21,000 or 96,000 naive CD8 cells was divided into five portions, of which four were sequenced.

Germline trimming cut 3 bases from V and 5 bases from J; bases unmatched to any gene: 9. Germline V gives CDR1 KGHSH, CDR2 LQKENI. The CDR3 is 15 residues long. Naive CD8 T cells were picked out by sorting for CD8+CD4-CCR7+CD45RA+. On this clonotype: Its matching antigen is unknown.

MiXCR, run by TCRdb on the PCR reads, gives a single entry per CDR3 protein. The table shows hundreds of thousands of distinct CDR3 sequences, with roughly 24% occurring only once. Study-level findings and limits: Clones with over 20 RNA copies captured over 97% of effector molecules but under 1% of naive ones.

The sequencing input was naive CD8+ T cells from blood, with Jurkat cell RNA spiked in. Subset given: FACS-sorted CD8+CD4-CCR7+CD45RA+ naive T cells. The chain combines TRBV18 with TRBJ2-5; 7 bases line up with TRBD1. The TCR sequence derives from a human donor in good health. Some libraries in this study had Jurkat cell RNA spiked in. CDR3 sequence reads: CASSPGTAFYETQYF. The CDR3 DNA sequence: TGTGCCAGCTCACCCGGGACAGCCTTTTATGAGACCCAGTACTTC.